These 17 T cell receptor beta chains originate from one sample sequenced in a study of blood T cell repertoires in COVID-19. Produced via immunoSEQ multiplex PCR; TCRdb's table is partial and in-frame only. Among 30,000 to 40,000 clones listed, roughly 86% were seen once. Sequenced sample: peripheral blood. Receptors were obtained from a man in his 70s with acute or convalescent COVID-19.

The chain combines TRBV27 with TRBJ2-2, with D perhaps matching TRBD2 (5 bases). CDR3 length: 15 residues. V lost 4 bases, J lost 6 bases, and 15 bases lay in between. Germline values: CDR1 MNHEY, CDR2 SMNVEV (reference sequence). For the CDR3, the DNA is TGTGCCAGCAGTTCCTGGTCGACTATCCCCGGGGAGCTGTTTTTT. Amino acid sequence: CASSSWSTIPGELFF.

The V and J genes are TRBV6-1 and TRBJ2-1; 12 positions match TRBD2. CDR1 is MNHNS and CDR2 is SASEGT in the germline V gene. This CDR3 contains 15 residues. With V trimmed by 3 bases and J by 9 bases, 6 bases remained unmatched. The CDR3 coding sequence is TGTGCCAGCAGTGAGACTAGCGGGAGAAAGGGTGAGCAGTTCTTC. The encoded protein is CASSETSGRKGEQFF.

The chain uses TRBV9 and TRBJ2-3, with 11 bases identical to TRBD2. CDR1 is SGDLS, CDR2 YYNGEE, per germline. J lost 2 bases, V lost 5 bases, and 7 bases had no gene match. CDR3 length: 16 residues. CDR3: CASSSGTSGDTDTQYF. In nucleotides, the CDR3 is TGTGCCAGCAGTTCCGGGACTAGCGGTGACACAGATACGCAGTATTTT.

This chain connects TRBV12-3 or TRBV12-4 to TRBJ2-7; TRBD1 might be the D (5 bases). V lost 9 bases and J lost 3, with 12 bases in between. The CDR3 has 12 residues. In DNA, the CDR3 is TGTGCCAGTTCGACAGAGCGCTACGAGCAGTACTTC. Amino acids: CASSTERYEQYF.

The V call is TRBV7-2, the J call TRBJ1-4; 8 nucleotides match TRBD1. This CDR3 is 16 amino acids long. Unmatched junction bases numbered 9, after V lost 4 bases and J lost 5 bases. Germline V gene sequence: CDR1 SGHTA, CDR2 FQGNSA. The DNA of the CDR3 is TGTGCCAGCAGCTACAACCCGGGACAGGCGAATGAAAAACTGTTTTTT. Residues: CASSYNPGQANEKLFF.

The V gene is TRBV7-2, the J gene TRBJ2-5; no clear D gene. The CDR3 is 16 amino acids. The V end was cut by 0 bases, the J end by 2 bases, with 13 bases between. CDR1 and CDR2 (germline): SGHTA, FQGNSA. The CDR3 sequence: CASSLAGLPRQETQYF. CDR3 DNA sequence: TGTGCCAGCAGCTTAGCGGGCCTTCCACGGCAAGAGACCCAGTACTTC.

The chain recombines TRBV7-2 with TRBJ1-1; no reliable D call. V lost 2 bases, J lost 4 bases, and 11 bases lay in between. The CDR3 length is 14 residues. CDR1 and CDR2 (germline): SGHTA, FQGNSA. CDR3 region: CASSLLDSATEAFF. In DNA, the CDR3 is TGTGCCAGCAGCTTACTGGACTCGGCCACTGAAGCTTTCTTT.

This chain uses TRBV6-1 with TRBJ2-3; the match to TRBD2 covers 8 bases. The CDR3 is 15 residues long. J was trimmed by 4 bases and V by 2 bases; bases with no gene match: 5. Germline-derived CDR1 and CDR2 are MNHNS and SASEGT. CDR3 bases: TGTGCCAGCAGTGAACGGGGGGGGAGGGCAGATACGCAGTATTTT. Amino acids: CASSERGGRADTQYF.

V is TRBV7-9 and J is TRBJ1-5, with D hard to call. This CDR3 is 16 amino acids long. The V end lost 1 base, the J end lost 3 bases, and 13 bases lay between the germline ends. Germline CDR1 SEHNR, CDR2 FQNEAQ (reference sequence). The CDR3 loop reads CASSLGWQVNNQPQHF. The CDR3 DNA sequence: TGTGCCAGCAGCTTAGGTTGGCAAGTGAACAATCAGCCCCAGCATTTT.

This chain uses TRBV4-3 with TRBJ1-2; D uncertain. The length of the CDR3 is 15 residues. V lost 1 base and J lost 1, with 10 bases in between. Looked up from germline, CDR1 is LGHNA and CDR2 is YSLEER. CDR3 DNA: TGCGCCAGCAGCCAAGGGCGGGGAGGTAACTATGGCTACACCTTC. It codes for CASSQGRGGNYGYTF.

This chain uses TRBV27 with TRBJ1-6; maybe TRBD1 (6 bases). This CDR3 comprises 15 residues. The germline V and J ends were trimmed by 2 bases and 4 bases, with 9 bases remaining between them. Germline CDR1 and CDR2: MNHEY and SMNVEV (reference sequence). The CDR3 loop reads CASSLAGAYNSPLHF. CDR3 nucleotide sequence: TGTGCCAGCAGTTTAGCAGGGGCTTATAATTCACCCCTCCACTTT.

This sequence joins TRBV30 and TRBJ2-1; weak D call: TRBD2 (5 bases). With 2 bases removed from V and 7 bases from J, the gap between germline ends came to 12 bases. The CDR3 contains 13 residues. Germline CDR1 reads GTSNPN; CDR2 reads SVGIG (reference sequence). This CDR3 is CAWSPGLRNEQFF. The DNA for the CDR3 is TGTGCCTGGAGTCCCGGACTCCGGAATGAGCAGTTCTTC.

The chain has TRBV7-6 and TRBJ2-1; tentatively, D is TRBD2 (5 bases). Germline loops: CDR1 SGHVS, CDR2 FNYEAQ. Trimming took off 6 bases at V and 9 bases at J, with 12 bases between the two ends. This CDR3 spans 12 amino acids. CDR3 protein: CASSLISGEQFF. The CDR3, as DNA: TGTGCCAGCAGTCTAATCAGCGGTGAGCAGTTCTTC. Filled out from reference TRBV7-6 and TRBJ2-1, the complete variable domain reads GAGVSQSPRYKVTKRGQDVALRCDPISGHVSLYWYRQALGQGPEFLTYFNYEAQQDKSGLPNDRFSAERPEGSISTLTIQRTEQRDSAMYRCASSLISGEQFFGPGTRLTVL.

The chain combines TRBV7-2 with TRBJ1-2; 7 positions agree with TRBD1. The CDR3 sequence is 15 residues long. Germline loops: CDR1 SGHTA, CDR2 FQGNSA. Trimming at V came to 0 bases and at J to 6 bases, leaving 7 bases not matched to a gene. Written as DNA, the CDR3 is TGTGCCAGCAGCTTAGCCTTAGGCGGGACAGATGGCTACACCTTC. Encoded protein: CASSLALGGTDGYTF. Complete variable domain (other parts from reference TRBV7-2 and TRBJ1-2): GAGVSQSPSNKVTEKGKDVELRCDPISGHTALYWYRQSLGQGLEFLIYFQGNSAPDKSGLPSDRFSAERTGGSVSTLTIQRTQQEDSAVYLCASSLALGGTDGYTFGSGTRLTVV.

The chain uses TRBV4-2 and TRBJ1-1; D gene uncertain. Germline V gene sequence: CDR1 LGHNA, CDR2 YNFKEQ. The CDR3 is made up of 14 amino acids. Trimming took 2 bases from V and 2 from J, leaving 9 bases between them. CDR3 residues: CASSQSLLNTEAFF. CDR3 bases: TGTGCCAGCAGCCAATCCCTCCTAAACACTGAAGCTTTCTTT.

The V gene is TRBV6-5, the J gene TRBJ2-1, with D perhaps matching TRBD1 (7 bases). The CDR3 totals 14 residues. The V and J ends lost 6 bases and 4 bases respectively, with 13 bases between them. Germline CDR1 MNHEY, CDR2 SVGAGI. The CDR3 bases are TGTGCCAGCAGACCAGGGGGGACGTACAATGAGCAGTTCTTC. Amino acids: CASRPGGTYNEQFF.

This clone was recorded a few times. The CDR3 region is CASSKSRRDGNNQPQHF. The CDR3, as DNA: TGTGCCAGCTCAAAATCTCGGAGGGACGGGAACAATCAGCCCCAGCATTTT. The V call is TRBV18, the J call TRBJ1-5; weak D call: TRBD1 (5 bases). Germline CDR1 KGHSH, CDR2 LQKENI. The CDR3 is 17 residues long. V lost 5 bases and J lost 3, with 20 bases in between.